The source of this T cell receptor beta chain is a study of OX40 agonist ivuxolimab in advanced cancers. Study results and caveats: Certain nonresponders likewise exhibited a low normalized T-cell clonal expansion. Clonal expansion in partial responders at 0.1-3.0 mg/kg ranked among the lowest.

A note on this clone: The antigen remains unidentified.

Data came from immunoSEQ multiplex PCR; TCRdb stores just in-frame clones and leaves some out. The data hold about 66,000 clones, with around 83% observed a single time. Sample: CD4+ or CD8+ T cells sorted from blood, taken in a trial of the OX40 agonist ivuxolimab. This receptor was taken from an adult with an advanced solid tumor such as melanoma, head and neck, liver or kidney cancer.

The CDR3 region has the DNA TGTGCTAGTGGTTTGGTGGGACAAATAGCAAGTGGGCAGTACTTC. Protein product: CASGLVGQIASGQYF. V is TRBV12-5 and J is TRBJ2-7, with a tentative D call TRBD1 (6 bases). CDR1 is LGHNT and CDR2 is FRNRAP in the germline V gene. The CDR3 length is 15 residues. Trimming cost V 0 bases and J 9 bases, with 18 bases left between them.